The present entry profiles one T cell receptor beta chain with its context. PCR used 60 Vbeta primers and 13 Jbeta primers. Some clones are missing from TCRdb's copy, which holds only in-frame ones; the method was immunoSEQ multiplex PCR. The data hold about 220,000 clones, with 65% to 85% observed a single time. This sample is drawn from a study of cytomegalovirus exposure and HLA in healthy donors. Looked up from germline, CDR1 is SQVTM and CDR2 is ANQGSEA. V was clipped by 5 bases and J by 0 bases, with 3 bases between them. The CDR3 totals 11 residues. Sequencing was done on a sample of PBMCs. The sequence was collected from a boy between 2 and 15 years old in good health and CMV-seronegative. The chain combines TRBV29-1 with TRBJ2-3, with D unresolved. The DNA of the CDR3 is TGCAGCGTTCCTAGCACAGATACGCAGTATTTT. As protein: CSVPSTDTQYF.